This TCR beta chain was captured in a study of shared clonotypes between healthy human individuals. Here immunoSEQ multiplex PCR was the method, and the copy in TCRdb shows in-frame clones only, minus some. The sample gives about 990,000 clones, about 84% of which show up once; 0.6% to 0.75% is in the top ten. This clone was seen a handful of times. In the same sample, other DNA sequences code for this CDR3. Trimming shortened V by 4 bases and J by 1 base, and 14 bases separated the two germline ends. Germline CDR1 reads SGHRS; CDR2 reads YFSETQ. The CDR3 length is 15 residues. This rearrangement joins TRBV5-1 to TRBJ2-5; D gene unclear. The sequence derives from a man aged 18 to 35 in good health. Some clones in this sample may be carry-over from other donors' samples. Specimen: memory CD4+ T cells from PBMCs. The sample's subset: CD45RA-negative fraction. CDR3 nucleotide sequence: TGCGCCAGCAGCGGCCAAGGTGGGTTCCAAGAGACCCAGTACTTC. Translation: CASSGQGGFQETQYF.